These 29 T cell receptor beta chains share one sample of origin, sequenced in a study of vaccination and CD4 T cells after COVID-19. Antigens of these TCRs are unknown. The Oncomine TCR Beta short-read assay was applied to DNA of cultured CD4+ T cells. Each CDR3 protein is one row after TCRdb ran MiXCR on the PCR reads. The sample lists around 13,000 distinct CDR3 sequences, 60% occurring once. Treatment in this sample: roughly 10-day PBMC culture with coronavirus spike peptide pools or control peptides (ViraFEST assay). The sequencing input was CD4+ T cells from blood, cultured in vitro. These receptors all come from a human donor who had recovered from COVID-19.

Only a few counts were recorded for this clonotype. The chain uses TRBV25-1 and TRBJ2-7; possibly TRBD1 for D (5 bases). CDR1 is MGHDK and CDR2 is SYGVNS in the germline V gene. Trimming shortened V by 4 bases and J by 2 bases, and 12 bases separated the two germline ends. CDR3 size: 14 residues. CDR3 nucleotides: TGTGCCAGCAGTGTGGCAGGGTTGCCCTACGAGCAGTACTTC. Its translation is CASSVAGLPYEQYF.

V and J are TRBV19 and TRBJ1-1; D is perhaps TRBD1 (5 bases). CDR1 is LNHDA, CDR2 SQIVND, per germline (reference sequence). The CDR3 extends over 14 amino acids. The V and J ends lost 7 bases and 4 bases respectively, with 16 bases between them. The CDR3: CASKFDWTSTEAFF. CDR3 DNA: TGTGCCAGTAAATTTGACTGGACAAGCACTGAAGCTTTCTTT.

This chain links TRBV10-3 with TRBJ1-1, with D unclear. With 0 bases removed from V and 7 bases from J, the gap between germline ends came to 9 bases. CDR1 and CDR2 from the germline V gene are ENHRY and SYGVKD. The CDR3 sequence is 13 residues long. The chain's CDR3 is CAISESRDREAFF. Written as DNA, the CDR3 is TGTGCCATCAGTGAGTCGAGGGATCGTGAAGCTTTCTTT.

This sequence joins TRBV5-4 and TRBJ2-7, with D maybe TRBD1 (5 bases). Germline CDR1 and CDR2: SGHNT and YYREEE (reference sequence). The CDR3 contains 14 residues. The germline V and J ends were trimmed by 2 bases and 3 bases, with 12 bases remaining between them. CDR3 amino acids: CASSFVGRIYEQYF. In nucleotides, the CDR3 is TGTGCCAGCAGCTTCGTGGGGCGAATCTACGAGCAGTACTTC.

V and J are TRBV7-2 and TRBJ2-3, with TRBD2 matching over 7 bases. The CDR3 consists of 19 residues. Per the germline V gene, CDR1 is SGHTA and CDR2 is FQGNSA. Trimming removed 2 bases from V and 0 bases from J; junction bases left unmatched: 14. The chain's CDR3 is CASSLPLSAGVWSTDTQYF. The CDR3 DNA reads as TGTGCCAGCAGCTTACCACTCTCCGCGGGAGTATGGAGCACAGATACGCAGTATTTT.

The chain joins TRBV6-5 to TRBJ2-1; D gene uncertain. The germline V gene has CDR1 MNHEY and CDR2 SVGAGI. V was shortened by 4 bases and J by 8 bases, with 9 bases between the two germline ends. This CDR3 has 12 residues. CDR3 DNA sequence: TGTGCCAGCAGTTGGCAGTGGGATGAGCAGTTCTTC. This gives the protein CASSWQWDEQFF.

As DNA, the CDR3 is TGTGCCAGCGAGACAGGGGGCGCGGTCTATGGCTACACCTTC. This encodes CASETGGAVYGYTF. The chain combines TRBV2 with TRBJ1-2, with 10 bases identical to TRBD1. Germline-derived CDR1 and CDR2 are SNHLY and FYNNEI. The CDR3 is made up of 14 amino acids. Unmatched junction bases numbered 7, after V lost 8 bases and J lost 4 bases.

The J gene is TRBJ2-3, the V gene TRBV2; no clear D gene. Trimming removed 6 bases from V and 6 bases from J, with 7 bases in between. Per the germline V gene, CDR1 is SNHLY and CDR2 is FYNNEI. The CDR3 extends over 11 amino acids. The CDR3 nucleotides read TGTGCCAGCAGGGAAAGGGATACGCAGTATTTT. This sequence encodes CASRERDTQYF.

The chain recombines TRBV2 with TRBJ2-3; 12 nucleotides agree with TRBD1. The V gene's germline CDR1 is SNHLY and CDR2 FYNNEI. V lost 6 bases and J lost 4; bases outside the gene matches: 2. There are 14 residues in the CDR3. CDR3 amino acids: CASSGDRGPDTQYF. The CDR3 nucleotides read TGTGCCAGCAGCGGGGACAGGGGGCCAGATACGCAGTATTTT.

The chain joins TRBV6-5 to TRBJ1-5; 10 bases agree with TRBD1. CDR1 and CDR2 (germline): MNHEY, SVGAGI. The CDR3 sequence is 19 residues long. The ends lost 2 bases at V and 0 bases at J; junction bases unmatched: 10. CDR3 DNA sequence: TGTGCCAGCAGTTACCCCTGGACAGGGGGGACTAATAGCAATCAGCCCCAGCATTTT. It codes for CASSYPWTGGTNSNQPQHF.

This chain links TRBV28 with TRBJ1-6; a possible D gene is TRBD1 (6 bases). Trimming stripped 6 bases from V and 9 bases from J, with 12 bases between. The CDR3 totals 13 residues. The germline CDR1 and CDR2 sequences are MDHEN and SYDVKM. The CDR3 coding sequence is TGTGCCAGCAGCCCTCGGACAGTTTCACCCCTCCACTTT. Amino acids: CASSPRTVSPLHF.

The chain links TRBV27 to TRBJ2-3; D unresolved. The CDR3 is made up of 13 amino acids. Germline lookup yields CDR1 MNHEY and CDR2 SMNVEV (reference sequence). The V and J ends lost 5 bases and 4 bases respectively, with 10 bases between them. CDR3 sequence reads: CASSRVGADTQYF. In nucleotides, the CDR3 is TGTGCCAGCAGTAGGGTTGGGGCAGATACGCAGTATTTT.

This clonotype came up once. The chain carries TRBV20-1 and TRBJ1-1; TRBD1 agrees at 7 bases. This CDR3 is 15 amino acids long. Germline values: CDR1 DFQATT, CDR2 SNEGSKA (reference sequence). The trim removed 3 bases at V and 4 bases at J, leaving 11 bases unmatched. CDR3 sequence (DNA): TGCAGTGCTAGTGGGACAGAGTCCGTGACCACTGAAGCTTTCTTT. Its translation: CSASGTESVTTEAFF.

This chain connects TRBV20-1 to TRBJ2-3, with TRBD2 matching 7 bases. The germline V gene has CDR1 DFQATT and CDR2 SNEGSKA (reference sequence). The CDR3 has 14 amino acids. J lost 5 bases, V lost 6 bases, and 11 bases had no gene match. The DNA for the CDR3 is TGCAGTGCCGAGGCGGGAGTGGGTGGAGATACGCAGTATTTT. It codes for CSAEAGVGGDTQYF.

There are a few counts of this clonotype. The chain combines TRBV15 with TRBJ1-5; maybe TRBD1 (5 bases). V gave up 5 bases and J gave up 0 bases, with 11 bases separating them. The CDR3 spans 15 residues. Germline V CDR1 and CDR2: LNHNV, YYDKDF (reference sequence). The CDR3 DNA reads TGTGCCACCAGCCGGGACGGAAATAGCAATCAGCCCCAGCATTTT. It specifies CATSRDGNSNQPQHF.

The chain employs TRBV7-8 and TRBJ2-2; possibly TRBD1 for D (6 bases). CDR3 length: 18 residues. Germline lookup yields CDR1 SGHVS and CDR2 FQNEAQ. V dropped 1 base and J dropped 7 bases, with 22 bases sitting between them. The CDR3 region has the DNA TGTGCCAGCAGCTTAGGAGGGACACCCGTATCATGGGTCGGGGAGCTGTTTTTT. Protein: CASSLGGTPVSWVGELFF.

The V call is TRBV21-1, the J call TRBJ1-2. TRBV21-1 is shown as a pseudogene. The CDR3 totals 13 residues. This chain's CDR3 is CASRQFSNYGYTF. The CDR3 DNA follows: TGTGCCAGCAGACAGTTTAGTAACTATGGCTACACCTTC.

CDR3 bases: TGTGCCAGCAGCAAGCTGAGGGGGCCAGGGTACGAGCAGTACTTC. Translation gives CASSKLRGPGYEQYF. The chain uses TRBV7-2 and TRBJ2-7; 7 bases align to TRBD1. The junction had 11 bases not matched to a gene; V was cut back by 5 bases and J by 4 bases. The germline gives CDR1 SGHTA, CDR2 FQGNSA. The CDR3 is 15 amino acids.

This rearrangement joins TRBV7-9 to TRBJ2-1; TRBD2 is a possible D gene (6 bases). Trimming stripped 5 bases from V and 12 bases from J, with 20 bases between. The CDR3 loop spans 14 amino acids. The germline V gene has CDR1 SEHNR and CDR2 FQNEAQ (reference sequence). The CDR3 sequence is CASSGTLMGGRQFF. The CDR3 region has the DNA TGTGCCAGCAGCGGGACCCTGATGGGGGGAAGGCAGTTCTTC.

This sequence joins TRBV2 and TRBJ1-5; tentative D call: TRBD1 (5 bases). CDR1 and CDR2 from the germline V gene are SNHLY and FYNNEI. Deletions cut 6 bases from V and 4 bases from J, with 16 bases between. The CDR3 consists of 15 residues. CDR3 in amino acids: CASRELGPQNQPQHF. CDR3 bases: TGTGCCAGCAGAGAACTGGGACCGCAAAATCAGCCCCAGCATTTT. The entire variable domain, with the rest obtained from reference TRBV2 and TRBJ1-5, is as follows: EPEVTQTPSHQVTQMGQEVILRCVPISNHLYFYWYRQILGQKVEFLVSFYNNEISEKSEIFDDQFSVERPDGSNFTLKIRSTKLEDSAMYFCASRELGPQNQPQHFGDGTRLSIL.

The chain is built from TRBV2 and TRBJ2-5; TRBD1 matches 7 bases. There are 11 residues in the CDR3. Germline V gives CDR1 SNHLY, CDR2 FYNNEI. With V trimmed by 9 bases and J by 4 bases, 2 bases remained unmatched. The DNA for the CDR3 is TGTGCCAGACGACAGGGAGAGACCCAGTACTTC. Protein sequence: CARRQGETQYF.

This chain links TRBV2 with TRBJ1-5, with a tentative D call TRBD1 (6 bases). V lost 7 bases, J lost 4 bases, and 8 bases lay in between. The CDR3 has 12 residues. Per the germline V gene, CDR1 is SNHLY and CDR2 is FYNNEI. CDR3 bases: TGTGCCAGCACTGACAGGAATCAGCCCCAGCATTTT. Its protein product is CASTDRNQPQHF.

In this sample, this clonotype turned up a few times. The chain's CDR3 is CASSFGTGKGEQYF. CDR3 nucleotides: TGCGCCAGCAGCTTCGGGACAGGGAAGGGCGAGCAGTACTTC. The V call is TRBV5-1, the J call TRBJ2-7; 9 positions match TRBD1. Germline V gene lookup returns CDR1 SGHRS and CDR2 YFSETQ. With V trimmed by 2 bases and J by 6 bases, 6 bases remained unmatched. The length of the CDR3 is 14 residues.

V is TRBV20-1 and J is TRBJ2-7, with 10 bases aligning to TRBD2. The germline CDR1 and CDR2 sequences are DFQATT and SNEGSKA (reference sequence). This CDR3 has 12 residues. With V trimmed by 5 bases and J by 5 bases, 3 bases remained unmatched. CDR3 nucleotide sequence: TGCAGTGCTTGGACTAGCGGTCACGAGCAGTACTTC. As protein: CSAWTSGHEQYF.

J is TRBJ2-5 and V is TRBV11-2, with D possibly matching TRBD1 (6 bases). Germline assignment: CDR1 SGHAT and CDR2 FQNNGV. V dropped 5 bases and J dropped 4 bases, with 14 bases sitting between them. The CDR3 loop spans 14 amino acids. Here the CDR3 reads CASSAGVGGETQYF. DNA for the CDR3: TGTGCCAGCAGCGCAGGGGTAGGGGGAGAGACCCAGTACTTC.

The chain uses TRBV30 and TRBJ2-1; D unresolved. From germline, CDR1 is GTSNPN and CDR2 SVGIG (reference sequence). The CDR3 spans 13 residues. Trimming took off 3 bases at V and 7 bases at J, with 13 bases between the two ends. CDR3 amino acids: CAWRGLVVNEQFF. The CDR3 DNA reads as TGTGCCTGGAGGGGGTTAGTAGTGAATGAGCAGTTCTTC.

The V and J genes are TRBV29-1 and TRBJ1-2; 11 bases are a match to TRBD1. Germline values: CDR1 SQVTM, CDR2 ANQGSEA. This CDR3 is built from 13 residues. V lost 7 bases to trimming and J lost 5 bases; unmatched junction nucleotides: 6. The CDR3 sequence is CSAGTGGRYGYTF. Written as DNA, the CDR3 is TGCAGCGCCGGGACAGGGGGACGTTATGGCTACACCTTC.

V usage is TRBV6-1 and J usage is TRBJ2-1; 10 nucleotides agree with TRBD2. The CDR3 is 14 residues long. V gave up 7 bases and J gave up 4 bases; unmatched junction bases: 4. Germline V lookup: CDR1 MNHNS, CDR2 SASEGT. CDR3 nucleotides: TGTGCCAGCACAGAAGCGGGAGGGTACAATGAGCAGTTCTTC. This gives the protein CASTEAGGYNEQFF.

The genes are TRBV6-7 and TRBJ1-2, with TRBD1 matching 10 bases. TRBV6-7 is given ORF status, its function remaining uncertain. The CDR3 totals 15 residues. J was trimmed by 3 bases and V by 5 bases; bases with no gene match: 6. The CDR3 loop reads CASSTRQGADYGYTF. CDR3 coding DNA: TGTGCCAGCAGTACCCGACAGGGGGCGGACTATGGCTACACCTTC.